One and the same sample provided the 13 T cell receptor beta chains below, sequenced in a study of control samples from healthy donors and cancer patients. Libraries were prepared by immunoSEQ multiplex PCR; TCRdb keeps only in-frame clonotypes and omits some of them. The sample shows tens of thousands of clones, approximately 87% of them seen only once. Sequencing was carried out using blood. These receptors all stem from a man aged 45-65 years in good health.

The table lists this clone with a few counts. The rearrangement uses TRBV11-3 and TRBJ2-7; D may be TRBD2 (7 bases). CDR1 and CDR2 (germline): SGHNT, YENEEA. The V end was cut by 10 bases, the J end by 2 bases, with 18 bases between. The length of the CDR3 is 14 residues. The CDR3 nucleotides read TGTGCCACCAGTGCAGAGGGGGGGACCTACGAGCAGTACTTC. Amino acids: CATSAEGGTYEQYF. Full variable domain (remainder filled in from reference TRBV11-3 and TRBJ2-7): EAGVVQSPRYKIIEKKQPVAFWCNPISGHNTLYWYLQNLGQGPELLIRYENEEAVDDSQLPKDRFSAERLKGVDSTLKIQPAELGDSAVYLCATSAEGGTYEQYFGPGTRLTVT.

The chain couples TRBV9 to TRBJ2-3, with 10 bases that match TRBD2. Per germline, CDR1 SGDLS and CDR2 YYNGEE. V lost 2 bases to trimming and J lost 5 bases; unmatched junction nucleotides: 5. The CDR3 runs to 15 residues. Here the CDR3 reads CASSVSSGGGDTQYF. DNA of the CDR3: TGTGCCAGCAGCGTTTCTAGCGGGGGAGGAGATACGCAGTATTTT.

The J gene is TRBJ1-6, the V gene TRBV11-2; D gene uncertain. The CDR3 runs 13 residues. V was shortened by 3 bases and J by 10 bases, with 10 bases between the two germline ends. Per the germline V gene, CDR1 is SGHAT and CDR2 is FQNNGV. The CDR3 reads CASSLESRSPLHF. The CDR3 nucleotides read TGTGCCAGCAGCTTGGAGAGCAGATCACCCCTCCACTTT.

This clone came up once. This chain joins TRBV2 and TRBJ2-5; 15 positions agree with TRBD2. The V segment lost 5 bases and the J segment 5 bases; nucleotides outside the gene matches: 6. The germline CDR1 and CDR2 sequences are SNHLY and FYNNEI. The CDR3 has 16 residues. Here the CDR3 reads CASSRTSGGAGETQYF. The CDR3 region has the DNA TGTGCCAGCAGTCGGACTAGCGGGGGGGCCGGGGAGACCCAGTACTTC.

The chain's CDR3 is CASSSQGPLGYTF. The CDR3 coding sequence is TGTGCCAGCAGTTCTCAGGGCCCCCTCGGCTACACCTTC. This chain uses TRBV27 with TRBJ1-2, with a weak D call TRBD1 (5 bases). Per the germline V gene, CDR1 is MNHEY and CDR2 is SMNVEV (reference sequence). Trimming pared 4 bases from V and 8 bases from J, leaving 14 bases between. This CDR3 contains 13 residues.

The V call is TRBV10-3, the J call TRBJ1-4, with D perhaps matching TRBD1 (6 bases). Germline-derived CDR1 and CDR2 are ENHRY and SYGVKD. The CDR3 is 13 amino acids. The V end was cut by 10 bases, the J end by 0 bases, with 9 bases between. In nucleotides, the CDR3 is TGTGCCACCTCAGGGGCAACTAATGAAAAACTGTTTTTT. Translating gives CATSGATNEKLFF.

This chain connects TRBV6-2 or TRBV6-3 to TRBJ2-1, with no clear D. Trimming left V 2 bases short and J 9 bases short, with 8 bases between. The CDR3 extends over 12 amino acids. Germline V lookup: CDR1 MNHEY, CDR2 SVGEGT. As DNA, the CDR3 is TGTGCCAGCAGTTACACTTCCGGTGAGCAGTTCTTC. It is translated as CASSYTSGEQFF.

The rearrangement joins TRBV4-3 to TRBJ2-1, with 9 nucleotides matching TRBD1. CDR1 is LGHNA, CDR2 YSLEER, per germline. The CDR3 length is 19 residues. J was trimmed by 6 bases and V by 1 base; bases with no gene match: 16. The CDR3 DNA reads TGCGCCAGCAGCCAAGGCCCCGTGCTGGGACAGGGTTTGTTCAATGAGCAGTTCTTC. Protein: CASSQGPVLGQGLFNEQFF.

Here the CDR3 reads CASSYSWQETQYF. The CDR3 DNA reads TGTGCCAGCAGTTACTCTTGGCAAGAGACCCAGTACTTC. V and J are TRBV6-5 and TRBJ2-5, with no clear D. Per the germline V gene, CDR1 is MNHEY and CDR2 is SVGAGI. V was shortened by 0 bases and J by 2 bases, with 4 bases between the two germline ends. The length of the CDR3 is 13 residues.

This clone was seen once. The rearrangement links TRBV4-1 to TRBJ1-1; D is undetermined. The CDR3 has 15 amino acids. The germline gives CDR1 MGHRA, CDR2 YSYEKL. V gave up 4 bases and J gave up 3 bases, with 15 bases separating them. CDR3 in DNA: TGCGCCAGCAGCCGAGGGCCGTCTGGAGACACTGAAGCTTTCTTT. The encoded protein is CASSRGPSGDTEAFF.

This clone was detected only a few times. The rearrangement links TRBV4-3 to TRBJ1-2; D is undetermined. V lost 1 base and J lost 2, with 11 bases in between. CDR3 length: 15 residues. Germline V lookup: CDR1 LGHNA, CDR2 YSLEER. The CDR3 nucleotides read TGCGCCAGCAGCCAAGGGCTGTCGGGGAACTATGGCTACACCTTC. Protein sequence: CASSQGLSGNYGYTF.

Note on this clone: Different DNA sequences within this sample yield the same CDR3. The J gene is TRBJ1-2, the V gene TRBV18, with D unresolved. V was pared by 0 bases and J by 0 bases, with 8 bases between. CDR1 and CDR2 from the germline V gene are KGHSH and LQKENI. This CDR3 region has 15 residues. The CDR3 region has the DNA TGTGCCAGCTCACCACCGGCCGGAACTAACTATGGCTACACCTTC. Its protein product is CASSPPAGTNYGYTF.

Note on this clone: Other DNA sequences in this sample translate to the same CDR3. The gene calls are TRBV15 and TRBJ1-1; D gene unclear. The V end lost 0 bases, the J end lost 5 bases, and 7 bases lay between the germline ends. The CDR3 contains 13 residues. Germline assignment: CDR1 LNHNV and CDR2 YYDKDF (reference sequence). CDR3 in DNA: TGTGCCACCAGCAGAGATAGGAATACTGAAGCTTTCTTT. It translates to CATSRDRNTEAFF.